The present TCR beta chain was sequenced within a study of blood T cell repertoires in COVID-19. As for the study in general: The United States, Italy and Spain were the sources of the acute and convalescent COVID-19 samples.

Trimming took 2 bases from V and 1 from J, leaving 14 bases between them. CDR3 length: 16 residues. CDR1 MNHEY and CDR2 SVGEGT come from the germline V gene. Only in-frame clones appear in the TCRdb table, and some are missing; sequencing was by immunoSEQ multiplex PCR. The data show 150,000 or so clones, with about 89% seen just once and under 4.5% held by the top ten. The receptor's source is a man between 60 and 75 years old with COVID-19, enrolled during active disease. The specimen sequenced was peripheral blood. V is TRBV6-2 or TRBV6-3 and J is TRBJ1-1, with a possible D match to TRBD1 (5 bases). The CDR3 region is CASSYPLGLTNTEAFF. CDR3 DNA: TGTGCCAGCAGTTACCCACTGGGACTTACGAACACTGAAGCTTTCTTT.